The 8 T cell receptor beta chains presented below share a single source sample, sequenced in a study of CD8 T cells in ankylosing spondylitis. TCRdb itself ran the 5' RACE reads through MiXCR, one entry per CDR3 protein. The sample lists about 240,000 distinct CDR3 sequences, 24% occurring once. The specimen was blood, either unsorted or a sorted T cell fraction (not recorded which). These receptors came from a male donor with ankylosing spondylitis or in good health (not recorded which).

Only a few counts were recorded for this clonotype. The chain is built from TRBV25-1 and TRBJ2-1, with D unresolved. CDR1 MGHDK and CDR2 SYGVNS come from the germline V gene. The V gene lost 3 bases and the J gene lost 8 bases, with 14 bases spanning the gap. The CDR3 spans 14 residues. CDR3 sequence reads: CASSEGGVFYEQFF. The CDR3, as DNA: TGTGCCAGCAGTGAGGGTGGAGTTTTCTATGAGCAGTTCTTC.

This clonotype showed up many times. The chain carries TRBV10-3 and TRBJ1-2, with 8 nucleotides matching TRBD1. The CDR3 contains 13 residues. V was pared by 4 bases and J by 4 bases, with 2 bases of the junction left unmatched. Germline V gene lookup returns CDR1 ENHRY and CDR2 SYGVKD. The CDR3 spells CAISAGTGYGYTF. DNA of the CDR3: TGTGCCATCAGTGCCGGGACAGGCTATGGCTACACCTTC.

This clonotype was seen more than once but under ten times. The J gene is TRBJ2-1, the V gene TRBV20-1; weak D call: TRBD2 (6 bases). The CDR3 has 16 amino acids. CDR1 is DFQATT, CDR2 SNEGSKA, per germline (reference sequence). V was cut by 1 base and J by 3 bases, with 16 bases left in between. This chain's CDR3 is CSARGVVRGNYNEQFF. In DNA form, the CDR3 reads TGCAGTGCTAGAGGAGTTGTGCGGGGAAACTACAATGAGCAGTTCTTC.

This clonotype appeared many times. The chain carries TRBV10-2 and TRBJ2-7, with 7 bases identical to TRBD1. Looked up from germline, CDR1 is WSHSY and CDR2 is SAAADI. The CDR3 is 15 residues long. V shed 0 bases and J 4 bases; nucleotides not matched to a gene: 6. Written as DNA, the CDR3 is TGCGCCAGCAGTGAGTCTCTACAGGGGCGGTACGAGCAGTACTTC. This translates into CASSESLQGRYEQYF.

This clonotype was seen ten or more times. The chain recombines TRBV20-1 with TRBJ2-7; 8 bases are a match to TRBD1. V lost 4 bases and J lost 5; bases outside the gene matches: 7. The germline V gene encodes CDR1 DFQATT and CDR2 SNEGSKA (reference sequence). CDR3 length: 13 amino acids. The CDR3 sequence is CSAIQGARDEQYF. CDR3 coding DNA: TGCAGTGCTATCCAGGGGGCAAGGGACGAGCAGTACTTC.

This clonotype was recorded many times. The gene calls are TRBV20-1 and TRBJ2-5; D perhaps matches TRBD2 (6 bases). V shed 6 bases and J shed 7 bases, with 18 bases lying between them. The CDR3 is 13 residues long. Per the germline V gene, CDR1 is DFQATT and CDR2 is SNEGSKA (reference sequence). CDR3: CSAPKMGGGTQYF. The CDR3 DNA sequence: TGCAGTGCCCCAAAAATGGGAGGTGGGACCCAGTACTTC.

The chain uses TRBV20-1 and TRBJ1-4; D is perhaps TRBD1 (5 bases). Germline values: CDR1 DFQATT, CDR2 SNEGSKA (reference sequence). The CDR3 is 15 amino acids. With 3 bases removed from V and 6 bases from J, the gap between germline ends came to 17 bases. The CDR3, as DNA: TGCAGTGCTAGCGATACCGGGACGGACTATGAAAAACTGTTTTTT. Translation gives CSASDTGTDYEKLFF.

The gene calls are TRBV20-1 and TRBJ1-4; the D is unclear. V was pared by 5 bases and J by 8 bases, with 9 bases between. The CDR3 length is 11 residues. The germline gives CDR1 DFQATT, CDR2 SNEGSKA (reference sequence). The CDR3 DNA reads as TGCAGTGCTGGGCTTGTCGAAAAACTGTTTTTT. As protein: CSAGLVEKLFF.